Below, one TCR beta chain is given with its context. What it binds is unknown. TCRdb re-derived calls from the reads in MiXCR, one entry per CDR3 protein. The table has around 430,000 distinct CDR3 sequences, under 45% seen once. The record originates from a study of T cell repertoires in cytomegalovirus infection. Overall study context: Recently identified HLA-C-restricted CMV epitopes were used, and well-studied HLA-B-restricted CMV epitopes were used as well. Public TCR beta signatures marked donors with CMV infection and the matching HLA.

Study outcomes and limitations: Accumulated public TCR beta family frequency recognized individuals carrying CMV together with the relevant HLA. HLA-C-restricted TCR beta clonotypes specific for CMV led the ex vivo response.

CDR1 is SGHNT and CDR2 is YYREEE in the germline V gene (reference sequence). V shed 3 bases, J shed 8 bases, and the junction held 8 bases outside the gene matches. The CDR3 contains 15 residues. This receptor was obtained from a human donor in good health (CMV status not recorded). Some clones in this sample may be carry-over from other donors' samples. This specimen consisted of cultured PBMCs, obtained from culture after CMV antigen stimulation. The chain recombines TRBV5-4 with TRBJ2-1; 10 nucleotides match TRBD2. The CDR3 loop is CASSSPSGSGHEQFF. DNA of the CDR3: TGTGCCAGCAGCTCCCCTAGCGGGAGTGGCCATGAGCAGTTCTTC.